These 9 T cell receptor beta chains were all obtained from the same sample, sequenced in a study of cytomegalovirus exposure and HLA in healthy donors. The table came from immunoSEQ multiplex PCR; TCRdb's copy has only in-frame clones and leaves some out. Counted here are some 72,000 clones, about 96% occurring once; the ten biggest clones make up approximately 1.5%. The specimen was PBMCs. Receptor source: a man between 18 and 29 years old in good health and CMV-seropositive.

A word on this clone: One end of the junction does not line up with germline, which may come from a read error. The chain employs TRBV29-1 and TRBJ2-7; no firm D call. The CDR3 covers 13 residues. From germline, CDR1 is SQVTM and CDR2 ANQGSEA. The CDR3 DNA sequence: TGCAGCGCTGAAGTGGCCGGGTCCTACGAGCAGTACTTC. Its protein is CSAEVAGSYEQYF.

The rearrangement uses TRBV19 and TRBJ2-7; 7 bases align to TRBD1. The CDR3 has 13 residues. Germline V gene sequence: CDR1 LNHDA, CDR2 SQIVND (reference sequence). The trim removed 5 bases at V and 2 bases at J, leaving 3 bases unmatched. The CDR3 here is CASSAGQAYEQYF. In DNA form, the CDR3 reads TGTGCCAGTAGTGCCGGACAGGCCTACGAGCAGTACTTC.

The rearrangement uses TRBV18 and TRBJ2-5, with D uncertain. The CDR3 consists of 14 residues. The ends were cut back, 3 bases at V and 9 bases at J, with 17 bases in the middle. CDR1 is KGHSH and CDR2 is LQKENI in the germline V gene. The CDR3 is CASSPETSSKAQYF. The CDR3, as DNA: TGTGCCAGCTCACCCGAGACTTCCTCAAAGGCCCAGTACTTC.

The chain joins TRBV6-5 to TRBJ2-3; TRBD2 matches at 10 bases. The CDR3 length is 14 residues. V shed 6 bases, J shed 6 bases, and the junction held 6 bases outside the gene matches. In germline, CDR1 is MNHEY, CDR2 SVGAGI. This CDR3 is CASRLAGVTDTQYF. CDR3 bases: TGTGCCAGCAGGCTAGCGGGAGTAACTGATACGCAGTATTTT.

The rearrangement joins TRBV5-1 to TRBJ2-7; 12 bases match TRBD2. The CDR3 spans 18 residues. Germline V gene data show CDR1 as SGHRS and CDR2 as YFSETQ. The V gene end was trimmed by 0 bases and the J gene end by 0 bases; junction bases not matched to a gene: 7. The CDR3 DNA reads TGCGCCAGCAGCTTGGGTAGGGGACTAGCGGGTAGCTCCTACGAGCAGTACTTC. This sequence encodes CASSLGRGLAGSSYEQYF.

V and J are TRBV25-1 and TRBJ2-1; TRBD1 agrees at 10 bases. The germline CDR1 and CDR2 sequences are MGHDK and SYGVNS. The trim removed 8 bases at V and 7 bases at J, leaving 5 bases unmatched. The length of the CDR3 is 13 residues. In nucleotides, the CDR3 is TGTGCCAGCCGGGACAGGGGAATGAATGAGCAGTTCTTC. Protein: CASRDRGMNEQFF.

The rearrangement uses TRBV30 and TRBJ1-1; the D is unclear. Germline lookup yields CDR1 GTSNPN and CDR2 SVGIG (reference sequence). The CDR3 sequence is 11 residues long. The V end lost 1 base, the J end lost 7 bases, and 7 bases lay between the germline ends. The CDR3 DNA sequence: TGTGCCTGGAGTGGAATTAGTGAAGCTTTCTTT. Its translation: CAWSGISEAFF.

A remark on this clone: The same CDR3 is also encoded by other DNA sequences in this sample. The chain is built from TRBV19 and TRBJ1-2; D not certain. V lost 1 base and J lost 4, with 16 bases in between. Looked up from germline, CDR1 is LNHDA and CDR2 is SQIVND (reference sequence). The CDR3 length is 16 residues. In nucleotides, the CDR3 is TGTGCCAGTAGTATAGCTAGCGGTGCCGGAGCCTATGGCTACACCTTC. Translating it yields CASSIASGAGAYGYTF.

J is TRBJ1-2 and V is TRBV9, with 8 bases identical to TRBD1. The CDR3 totals 15 residues. The V and J ends lost 0 bases and 3 bases, in that order; junction bases with no gene match: 4. Germline CDR1 is SGDLS and CDR2 is YYNGEE. As DNA, the CDR3 is TGTGCCAGCAGCGTAGCAGGGGGCAGCGACTATGGCTACACCTTC. This encodes CASSVAGGSDYGYTF. The variable domain in full, with the rest retrieved from reference TRBV9 and TRBJ1-2, is DSGVTQTPKHLITATGQRVTLRCSPRSGDLSVYWYQQSLDQGLQFLIQYYNGEERAKGNILERFSAQQFPDLHSELNLSSLELGDSALYFCASSVAGGSDYGYTFGSGTRLTVV.